What follows are 3 T cell receptor beta chains derived from one specimen sequenced in a study of T cell changes during pregnancy in multiple sclerosis. Produced via immunoSEQ multiplex PCR; TCRdb's table is partial and in-frame only. The table records tens of thousands of clones, 80% to 95% of them present only once. The sequencing here drew on peripheral blood, taken in the first trimester of pregnancy. Receptors were obtained from a female donor with multiple sclerosis, enrolled in a pregnancy study.

The chain combines TRBV7-3 with TRBJ2-2, with TRBD1 matching over 8 bases. Germline trimming cut 5 bases from V and 3 bases from J; bases unmatched to any gene: 5. Germline assignment: CDR1 SGHTA and CDR2 FQGTGA. The CDR3 sequence is 15 residues long. Here the CDR3 reads CASSRTGSDTGELFF. The CDR3 DNA reads TGTGCCAGCAGCAGGACAGGGTCTGACACCGGGGAGCTGTTTTTT.

The chain combines TRBV15 with TRBJ2-3; 9 positions match TRBD1. J lost 1 base, V lost 1 base, and 3 bases had no gene match. This CDR3 region has 16 residues. Per the germline V gene, CDR1 is LNHNV and CDR2 is YYDKDF (reference sequence). The DNA of the CDR3 is TGTGCCACCAGCAGAGTTAGGGACAGGGGCACAGATACGCAGTATTTT. Amino acid sequence: CATSRVRDRGTDTQYF. Full variable domain (outside the CDR3, taken from reference TRBV15 and TRBJ2-3): DAMVIQNPRYQVTQFGKPVTLSCSQTLNHNVMYWYQQKSSQAPKLLFHYYDKDFNNEADTPDNFQSRRPNTSFCFLDIRSPGLGDTAMYLCATSRVRDRGTDTQYFGPGTRLTVL.

The chain carries TRBV6-5 and TRBJ1-2; 9 bases agree with TRBD1. CDR1 and CDR2 from the germline V gene are MNHEY and SVGAGI. Trimming at V came to 5 bases and at J to 6 bases, leaving 4 bases not matched to a gene. The CDR3 is 13 residues long. The CDR3 is CASSTRQGDGYTF. The CDR3 nucleotides are TGTGCCAGCAGTACGCGACAGGGGGATGGCTACACCTTC.